This T cell receptor beta chain is drawn from a study of radiotherapy plus CTLA-4 blockade in lung cancer (dated by TCRdb to about 2018). General notes on the study: Among enrolled patients, around 20% had an objective response and roughly 33% reached disease control.

This clone was counted ten times or more. The antigen this receptor binds is unknown. Base qualities were left out, and no much larger clone turns up one base away. The study evaluated CTLA-4 blockade (ipilimumab) given together with focal radiation therapy in patients who had chemo-refractory metastatic non-small-cell lung cancer. The library relied on the immunoSEQ multiplex PCR assay. The source is immuneACCESS, and TCRdb retained only in-frame sequences with V and J called. Part of the clones is not carried over; for the studies checked, unresolved V genes explain less than half of this, and the remainder is unexplained. This sample gives tens of thousands of clones in total; around 85% of them show up just once. The biggest ten clones account for over 15% of the sample. V is shortened by 6 bases, J by 0 bases, and the region joining them spans 12 bases. CDR1 and CDR2 were assigned from the germline V gene (reference sequence) as LNHDA and SQIVND. The CDR3, from cysteine to phenylalanine, totals 15 residues. The kept DNA is CDR3 alone, 45 bases in frame from the first base.

Overall study outcomes, separate from this receptor: Early dynamic changes in blood T cell clones, together with increased serum interferon-beta after radiation, were reported as the strongest predictors of response. After treatment with radiotherapy and ipilimumab, TCR clones that originated in tumors expanded in peripheral blood.

The sequence was obtained from a human donor with non-small cell lung cancer who had a complete response to radiotherapy plus ipilimumab. The chain uses TRBV19 and TRBJ1-3; the D gene is perhaps TRBD1, from 6 matching bases. The specimen was peripheral blood, collected from a patient treated with radiotherapy plus ipilimumab. The nucleotides read TGTGCCAGTAGACAGGGCCTTCACTCTGGAAACACCATATATTTT. This translates into CASRQGLHSGNTIYF.